This T cell receptor beta chain was sequenced in a study of blood T cell repertoires in COVID-19. The overall study: From T cells, B-cell-depleted T cells, or PBMCs came the material, which was cDNA or gDNA.

Trimming took 3 bases from V and 7 from J, leaving 21 bases between them. Per the germline V gene, CDR1 is GTSNPN and CDR2 is SVGIG (reference sequence). CDR3 size: 16 residues. As processed by the authors: Estimation of nucleated cell counts relied on the amplification of reference gene primers. Method: immunoSEQ multiplex PCR; TCRdb's copy keeps in-frame clones and lacks some. V and J calls and clone size are as listed in that table; D and trimming were resolved from the DNA. The table records 250,000 to 350,000 clones, roughly 87% of them present only once. The sequenced sample was peripheral blood. The receptor was isolated from a woman between 45 and 65 years old who had recovered from COVID-19. The chain couples TRBV30 to TRBJ2-2; D remains ambiguous. In DNA, the CDR3 is TGTGCCTGGAGGTCGATCCCGAGACACGGTATCGGGGAGCTGTTTTTT. This codes for CAWRSIPRHGIGELFF.